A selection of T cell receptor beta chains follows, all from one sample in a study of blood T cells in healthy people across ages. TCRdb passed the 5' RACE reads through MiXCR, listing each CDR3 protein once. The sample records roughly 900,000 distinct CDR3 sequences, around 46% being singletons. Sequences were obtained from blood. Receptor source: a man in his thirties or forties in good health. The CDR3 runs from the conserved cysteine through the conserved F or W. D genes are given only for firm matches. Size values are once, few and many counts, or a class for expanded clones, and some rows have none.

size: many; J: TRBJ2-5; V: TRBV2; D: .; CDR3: CASSSQGETQYF; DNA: TGTGCCAGCAGTTCTCAAGGGGAGACCCAGTACTTC
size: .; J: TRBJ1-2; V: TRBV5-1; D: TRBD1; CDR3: CASSLETGLSTNYGYTF; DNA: TGCGCCAGCAGCTTGGAGACAGGGCTTTCTACTAACTATGGCTACACCTTC
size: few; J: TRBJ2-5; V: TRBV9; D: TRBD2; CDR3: CASSVYGGIQETQYF; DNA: TGTGCCAGCAGCGTCTACGGGGGGATACAAGAGACCCAGTACTTC
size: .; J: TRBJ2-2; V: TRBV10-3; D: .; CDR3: CAISEGLTGTGELFF; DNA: TGTGCCATCAGTGAGGGACTAACGGGCACCGGGGAGCTGTTTTTT
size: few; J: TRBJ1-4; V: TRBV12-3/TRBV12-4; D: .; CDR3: CASSTGFPNEKLFF; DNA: TGTGCCAGCAGCACAGGGTTCCCTAATGAAAAACTGTTTTTT
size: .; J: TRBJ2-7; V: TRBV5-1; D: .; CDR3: CASSLGGPHEQYF; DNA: TGCGCCAGCAGCTTGGGAGGGCCTCACGAGCAGTACTTC
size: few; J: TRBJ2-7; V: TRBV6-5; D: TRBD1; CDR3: CASSQGQGAREQYF; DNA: TGTGCCAGCAGCCAGGGACAGGGGGCGCGGGAGCAGTACTTC
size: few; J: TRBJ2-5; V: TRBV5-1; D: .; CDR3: CASGRDVQETQYF; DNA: TGCGCCAGCGGCCGGGACGTACAAGAGACCCAGTACTTC
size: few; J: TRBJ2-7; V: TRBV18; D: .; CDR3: CASSPPVSEEQYF; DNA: TGTGCCAGCTCACCACCGGTGTCGGAAGAGCAGTACTTC
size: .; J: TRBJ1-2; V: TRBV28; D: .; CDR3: CASSFLTGFYGYTF; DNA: TGTGCCAGCAGTTTTCTTACAGGGTTCTATGGCTACACCTTC
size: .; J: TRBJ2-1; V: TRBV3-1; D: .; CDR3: CASSQVRIQNNEQFF; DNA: TGTGCCAGCAGCCAAGTTCGGATCCAGAACAATGAGCAGTTCTTC
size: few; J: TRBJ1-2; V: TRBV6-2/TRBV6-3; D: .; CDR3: CASRVEGTSNYGYTF; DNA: TGTGCCAGCCGTGTAGAGGGGACCTCTAACTATGGCTACACCTTC
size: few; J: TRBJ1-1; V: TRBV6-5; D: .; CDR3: CASIRPGNTEAFF; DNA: TGTGCCAGCATTCGGCCGGGGAACACTGAAGCTTTCTTT
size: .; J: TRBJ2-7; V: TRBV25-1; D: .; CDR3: CASSGGFSYNEQYF; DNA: TGTGCCAGCAGTGGGGGTTTCTCCTACAATGAGCAGTACTTC
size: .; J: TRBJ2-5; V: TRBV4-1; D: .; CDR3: CASSHADQETQYF; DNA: TGCGCCAGCAGCCACGCAGACCAAGAGACCCAGTACTTC
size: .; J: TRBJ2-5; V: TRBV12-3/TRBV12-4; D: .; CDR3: CASGIGTNNEQYF; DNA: TGTGCCAGCGGCATAGGGACAAACAATGAGCAGTACTTC
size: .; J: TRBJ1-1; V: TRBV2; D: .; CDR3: CASSEIRAGSRNTEAFF; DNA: TGTGCCAGCAGTGAGATTCGCGCAGGGTCTAGGAACACTGAAGCTTTCTTT
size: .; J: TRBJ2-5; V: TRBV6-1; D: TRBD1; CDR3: CASSEAYTGGAFGETQYF; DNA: TGTGCCAGCAGTGAAGCCTATACAGGGGGCGCTTTCGGGGAGACCCAGTACTTC
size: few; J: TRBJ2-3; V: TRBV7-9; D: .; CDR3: CASSVIVGTDTQYF; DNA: TGTGCCAGCAGCGTAATAGTAGGCACAGATACGCAGTATTTT
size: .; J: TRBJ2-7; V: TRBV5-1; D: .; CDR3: CASSLTDHYEQYF; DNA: TGCGCCAGCAGCTTAACGGACCACTACGAGCAGTACTTC
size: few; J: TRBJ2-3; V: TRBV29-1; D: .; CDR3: CSVESWRATSTDTQYF; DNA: TGCAGCGTTGAGAGTTGGAGGGCAACTAGCACAGATACGCAGTATTTT
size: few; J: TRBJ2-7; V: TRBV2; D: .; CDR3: CASSSRPGTNYEQYF; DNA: TGTGCCAGCAGTTCCCGTCCCGGGACAAACTACGAGCAGTACTTC
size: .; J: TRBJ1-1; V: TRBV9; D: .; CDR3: CASSEGVGRGTEAFF; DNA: TGTGCCAGCAGCGAGGGGGTCGGCCGGGGAACTGAAGCTTTCTTT
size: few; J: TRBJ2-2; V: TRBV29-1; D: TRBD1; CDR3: CSVEGSGGAETYLKAGELFF; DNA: TGCAGCGTTGAAGGCTCAGGGGGCGCCGAGACCTATCTCAAGGCCGGGGAGCTGTTTTTT